This TCR beta chain was recorded in a study of blood T cell repertoires in COVID-19. Study-level information: Sample material is recorded as cDNA or gDNA derived from T cells, B-cell-depleted T cells, or PBMCs.

Patients at the Seattle site were enrolled during active infection and followed longitudinally. The CDR3 extends over 17 amino acids. The germline gives CDR1 MNHNY, CDR2 SVGAGI (reference sequence). The junction had 13 bases not matched to a gene; V was cut back by 5 bases and J by 5 bases. Authors' methods: Amplifying reference gene primers gave estimates of nucleated cell counts. Clones were sequenced by immunoSEQ multiplex PCR, and TCRdb holds only the in-frame ones, with some missing. The D gene and trimming were derived from the DNA, and the V and J assignments and clone size from that table. The sample has about 370,000 clones; around 87% are singletons.

The V call is TRBV6-6, the J call TRBJ2-2; the match to TRBD1 covers 8 bases. The sequence was collected from a woman aged 30 to 39 with COVID-19, enrolled during active disease. Sample: peripheral blood. DNA of the CDR3: TGTGCCAGCAGTCCTTTCAGGGGGCGGAGTCGAACCGGGGAGCTGTTTTTT. This codes for CASSPFRGRSRTGELFF.